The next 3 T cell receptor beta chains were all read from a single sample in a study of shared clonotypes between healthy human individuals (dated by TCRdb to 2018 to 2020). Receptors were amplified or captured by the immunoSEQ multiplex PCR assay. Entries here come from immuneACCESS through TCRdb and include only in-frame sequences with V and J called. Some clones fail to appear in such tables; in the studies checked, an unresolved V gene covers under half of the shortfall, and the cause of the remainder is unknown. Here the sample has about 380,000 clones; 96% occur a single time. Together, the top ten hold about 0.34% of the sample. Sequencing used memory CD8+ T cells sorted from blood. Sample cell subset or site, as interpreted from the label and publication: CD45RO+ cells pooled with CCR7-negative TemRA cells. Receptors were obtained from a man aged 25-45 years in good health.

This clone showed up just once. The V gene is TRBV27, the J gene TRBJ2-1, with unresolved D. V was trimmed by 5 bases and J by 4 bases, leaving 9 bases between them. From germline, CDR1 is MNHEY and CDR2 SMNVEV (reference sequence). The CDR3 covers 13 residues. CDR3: CASSPQWYNEQFF. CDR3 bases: TGTGCCAGCAGTCCTCAGTGGTACAATGAGCAGTTCTTC.

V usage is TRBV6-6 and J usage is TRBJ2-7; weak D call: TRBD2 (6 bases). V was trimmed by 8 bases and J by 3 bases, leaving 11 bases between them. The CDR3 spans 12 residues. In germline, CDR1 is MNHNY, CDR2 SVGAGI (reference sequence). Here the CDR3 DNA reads TGTGCCAGCCAACGTAGCGGCTACGAGCAGTACTTC. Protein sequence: CASQRSGYEQYF.

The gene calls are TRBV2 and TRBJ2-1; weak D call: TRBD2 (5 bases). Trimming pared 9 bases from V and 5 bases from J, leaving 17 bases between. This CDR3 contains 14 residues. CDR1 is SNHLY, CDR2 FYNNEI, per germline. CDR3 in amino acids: CARSSGDSDNEQFF. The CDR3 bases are TGTGCCAGGAGCAGCGGAGACTCAGACAATGAGCAGTTCTTC.